The text below deals with one TCR beta chain. Its antigen is currently unknown. The repertoire was sequenced with immunoSEQ multiplex PCR; TCRdb's copy has only in-frame clones and lacks some. The sample has roughly 150,000 clones, 88% seen once. These data originate in a study of cytomegalovirus exposure and HLA in healthy donors. Study conclusions and caveats: The study put under 200 TCR beta chains on its list as cytomegalovirus-associated.

Germline lookup yields CDR1 SGHTA and CDR2 FQGNSA. This CDR3 is 13 amino acids long. V lost 3 bases to trimming and J lost 4 bases, with 9 bases between them. The TCR sequence derives from a man younger than 35 in good health and CMV-seronegative. Sequencing was performed on PBMCs. J is TRBJ2-5 and V is TRBV7-2; a possible D gene is TRBD2 (6 bases). The CDR3 loop reads CASSFSEGETQYF. The CDR3 nucleotides are TGTGCCAGCAGCTTTTCGGAGGGAGAGACCCAGTACTTC.